The 14 T cell receptor beta chains below come from one sample, sequenced in a study of T-cell memory formation after mild COVID-19. TCRdb re-called the 5' RACE reads with MiXCR, one entry per CDR3 protein. Among around 200,000 distinct CDR3 sequences listed, 25% to 35% were seen once. The sample was PBMCs or a T cell subset sorted from them (not recorded which). The receptor source for this set is an adult woman who had mild COVID-19 (a few samples of this study predate the infection). Cell type and time point are not known.

The chain uses TRBV7-6 and TRBJ2-5; D is uncertain. Germline V lookup: CDR1 SGHVS, CDR2 FNYEAQ. V was pared by 5 bases and J by 5 bases, with 12 bases between. The CDR3 spans 13 residues. The CDR3 DNA follows: TGTGCCAGCAGCCCAATGGATTCGGAGACCCAGTACTTC. Residues: CASSPMDSETQYF.

V gene TRBV24-1 combines with J gene TRBJ2-1; a possible D gene is TRBD2 (5 bases). CDR3 size: 15 residues. Deletions cut 2 bases from V and 7 bases from J, with 14 bases between. Germline-derived CDR1 and CDR2 are KGHDR and SFDVKD. The CDR3 DNA reads TGTGCCACCAGTGATTCTCGTCGCCCGGGGAATGAGCAGTTCTTC. Protein: CATSDSRRPGNEQFF.

This chain uses TRBV29-1 with TRBJ1-2; 12 bases fit TRBD1. J was trimmed by 8 bases and V by 7 bases; bases with no gene match: 11. Germline V CDR1 and CDR2: SQVTM, ANQGSEA. The CDR3 runs to 14 residues. Here the CDR3 DNA reads TGCAGCGCCGTGGGACAGGGGGCGTCCAGCGGCTACACCTTC. This sequence encodes CSAVGQGASSGYTF.

On this clonotype: The junction departs from the called germline gene at one end, perhaps through a read error. The chain has TRBV4-1 and TRBJ1-4, with a weak D call TRBD1 (6 bases). From germline, CDR1 is MGHRA and CDR2 YSYEKL. CDR3 length: 12 residues. CDR3 in amino acids: CASSHPSGTRSF. CDR3 in DNA: TGCGCCAGCAGCCATCCTTCCGGGACACGGAGTTTT.

This clonotype has just a few counts. The chain couples TRBV2 to TRBJ2-1; D unclear. The germline V gene has CDR1 SNHLY and CDR2 FYNNEI. The CDR3 runs to 13 residues. V lost 0 bases to trimming and J lost 9 bases, with 9 bases between them. CDR3 bases: TGTGCCAGCAGTGAAGCTGAATGGGGTGAGCAGTTCTTC. Translation: CASSEAEWGEQFF.

This clonotype was counted a few times. The chain joins TRBV12-3 or TRBV12-4 to TRBJ2-1; D might be TRBD2 (7 bases). This CDR3 has 15 amino acids. Trimming left V 3 bases short and J 8 bases short, with 17 bases between. For the CDR3, the DNA is TGTGCCAGCAGTTTTCCGAGGGGGGGCAGCGATGAGCAGTTCTTC. Translated, it gives CASSFPRGGSDEQFF.

This chain connects TRBV28 to TRBJ2-7; D remains ambiguous. V lost 5 bases and J 2 bases, leaving 10 bases between the germline ends. The germline gives CDR1 MDHEN, CDR2 SYDVKM. This CDR3 comprises 13 residues. As DNA, the CDR3 is TGTGCCAGCAGTGTAGGGTGGACCTACGAGCAGTACTTC. This translates into CASSVGWTYEQYF.

This clonotype was picked up a small number of times. V usage is TRBV12-3 or TRBV12-4 and J usage is TRBJ1-1; unclear D gene. V was cut by 3 bases and J by 0 bases, with 5 bases left in between. This CDR3 has 13 amino acids. CDR3 coding DNA: TGTGCCAGCAGTTTTACCCTGAACACTGAAGCTTTCTTT. Translation: CASSFTLNTEAFF.

This clonotype was counted once. The genes are TRBV27 and TRBJ2-7; 8 bases agree with TRBD1. V trimming: 4 bases; J trimming: 3 bases; junction bases outside the gene matches: 2. CDR1 and CDR2 from the germline V gene are MNHEY and SMNVEV (reference sequence). The CDR3 is 13 residues long. CDR3 residues: CASSWTGNYEQYF. Written as DNA, the CDR3 is TGTGCCAGCAGTTGGACAGGGAACTACGAGCAGTACTTC.

This sequence joins TRBV11-3 and TRBJ2-2, with TRBD1 matching 8 bases. The length of the CDR3 is 15 residues. Germline values: CDR1 SGHNT, CDR2 YENEEA. With V trimmed by 6 bases and J by 5 bases, 8 bases remained unmatched. CDR3 protein: CASRLAGGGTGELFF. The CDR3 DNA follows: TGTGCCAGCAGACTCGCAGGGGGCGGGACCGGGGAGCTGTTTTTT.

V and J are TRBV7-9 and TRBJ2-6; D uncertain. The CDR3 is 14 amino acids. Per the germline V gene, CDR1 is SEHNR and CDR2 is FQNEAQ (reference sequence). Trimming took off 4 bases at V and 2 bases at J, with 6 bases between the two ends. The CDR3 loop reads CASSSVAGANVLTF. The DNA of the CDR3 is TGTGCCAGCAGCTCCGTGGCTGGGGCCAACGTCCTGACTTTC.

This clonotype was observed a handful of times. The gene calls are TRBV20-1 and TRBJ2-3; 14 bases map to TRBD2. Germline loops: CDR1 DFQATT, CDR2 SNEGSKA (reference sequence). V was pared by 2 bases and J by 6 bases, with 10 bases of the junction left unmatched. This CDR3 is 17 amino acids long. The CDR3 sequence is CSARTPGTSGSTDTQYF. DNA for the CDR3: TGCAGTGCTAGAACCCCCGGGACTAGCGGGAGTACCGATACGCAGTATTTT.

The chain is built from TRBV12-3 or TRBV12-4 and TRBJ2-1; 12 nucleotides agree with TRBD2. V gave up 5 bases and J gave up 4 bases; unmatched junction bases: 12. CDR3 length equals 18 residues. The CDR3 is CASSAPTSGSSWYNEQFF. CDR3 in DNA: TGTGCCAGCAGTGCCCCGACTAGCGGGAGTTCTTGGTACAATGAGCAGTTCTTC.

The chain couples TRBV7-8 to TRBJ2-2; D gene uncertain. Germline loops: CDR1 SGHVS, CDR2 FQNEAQ. V dropped 5 bases and J dropped 2 bases, with 12 bases sitting between them. The CDR3 covers 15 residues. CDR3 coding DNA: TGTGCCAGCAGCGTAGGACGGAAAAACACCGGGGAGCTGTTTTTT. This codes for CASSVGRKNTGELFF.